The 22 T cell receptor beta chains below were found in one sample sequenced in a study of blood T cell repertoires in COVID-19. TCRdb's table, derived via immunoSEQ multiplex PCR, lists solely in-frame clones and lacks some. The data show about 210,000 clones, roughly 78% seen once. Sequenced input: peripheral blood. The receptors derive from a woman aged 40 to 50 with acute or convalescent COVID-19.

The rearrangement links TRBV30 to TRBJ2-7; D is possibly TRBD1 (6 bases). Trimming shortened V by 3 bases and J by 7 bases, and 19 bases separated the two germline ends. This CDR3 is built from 14 residues. The germline V gene encodes CDR1 GTSNPN and CDR2 SVGIG (reference sequence). In DNA form, the CDR3 reads TGTGCCTGGAGCTTACAGGGATCTGGAGGAGAGCAGTACTTC. Residues: CAWSLQGSGGEQYF.

The chain links TRBV29-1 to TRBJ2-5; 7 bases align to TRBD2. Germline V lookup: CDR1 SQVTM, CDR2 ANQGSEA. The CDR3 length is 13 residues. The junction had 9 bases not matched to a gene; V was cut back by 7 bases and J by 4 bases. DNA for the CDR3: TGCAGCGCGGGGACGGGGGGAGGAGAGACCCAGTACTTC. Protein sequence: CSAGTGGGETQYF.

This chain joins TRBV9 and TRBJ2-3, with D possibly TRBD2 on 6 matching bases. Trimming left V 0 bases short and J 2 bases short, with 16 bases between. CDR1 SGDLS and CDR2 YYNGEE come from the germline V gene. The CDR3 length is 17 residues. The DNA of the CDR3 is TGTGCCAGCAGCGTAGATCCGCCGGGACTTACCACAGATACGCAGTATTTT. Protein: CASSVDPPGLTTDTQYF.

The chain combines TRBV2 with TRBJ2-5; 7 positions match TRBD1. Trimming cost V 6 bases and J 5 bases; bases outside gene matches: 12. This CDR3 is 15 amino acids long. Germline loops: CDR1 SNHLY, CDR2 FYNNEI. CDR3 in DNA: TGTGCCAGCAGGCTCAGGGGGAAGAATTTCGAGACCCAGTACTTC. It is translated as CASRLRGKNFETQYF.

The chain links TRBV12-3 or TRBV12-4 to TRBJ2-3; maybe TRBD1 (5 bases). This CDR3 is 13 amino acids long. Trimming left V 7 bases short and J 8 bases short, with 16 bases between. The CDR3: CASTPRQSGTQYF. The DNA of the CDR3 is TGTGCCAGCACCCCGAGACAGTCGGGTACGCAGTATTTT.

V usage is TRBV27 and J usage is TRBJ1-5; no clear D gene. This CDR3 spans 15 amino acids. Germline V gives CDR1 MNHEY, CDR2 SMNVEV (reference sequence). V lost 2 bases to trimming and J lost 1 base, with 9 bases between them. In DNA form, the CDR3 reads TGTGCCAGCAGTTTAGGAGGGATGAGCAATCAGCCCCAGCATTTT. This encodes CASSLGGMSNQPQHF.

This chain links TRBV4-3 with TRBJ2-1, with 9 nucleotides matching TRBD1. The V and J ends lost 2 bases and 5 bases, in that order; junction bases with no gene match: 1. The V gene's germline CDR1 is LGHNA and CDR2 YSLEER. The CDR3 runs to 14 residues. CDR3 bases: TGCGCCAGCAGCCAAAGGACAGGGGACAATGAGCAGTTCTTC. Encoded protein: CASSQRTGDNEQFF.

This chain connects TRBV6-5 to TRBJ2-2; 11 positions match TRBD2. The V gene end was trimmed by 8 bases and the J gene end by 6 bases; junction bases not matched to a gene: 8. The CDR3 spans 15 residues. Germline V gives CDR1 MNHEY, CDR2 SVGAGI. CDR3 sequence (DNA): TGTGCCAGCGCGGGACTAGCGGATATAGCCGGGGAGCTGTTTTTT. This codes for CASAGLADIAGELFF.

V gene TRBV13 combines with J gene TRBJ2-3; 13 positions agree with TRBD2. Germline values: CDR1 PRHDT, CDR2 FYEKMQ (reference sequence). This CDR3 comprises 15 residues. Trimming cost V 5 bases and J 13 bases; bases outside gene matches: 12. This chain's CDR3 is CASSTRTSGGAREYF. CDR3 sequence (DNA): TGTGCCAGCAGCACAAGGACTAGCGGGGGTGCACGGGAGTATTTT.

The chain recombines TRBV19 with TRBJ2-7; perhaps TRBD1 as D (5 bases). Trimming took off 1 base at V and 1 base at J, with 23 bases between the two ends. This CDR3 has 19 residues. Germline lookup yields CDR1 LNHDA and CDR2 SQIVND (reference sequence). CDR3 loop: CASSIAISSDTRFSYEQYF. The CDR3 DNA follows: TGTGCCAGTAGTATAGCGATCAGCTCGGACACCAGATTTTCCTACGAGCAGTACTTC.

This sequence joins TRBV27 and TRBJ1-2; possibly TRBD1 for D (6 bases). Germline V gene lookup returns CDR1 MNHEY and CDR2 SMNVEV (reference sequence). The CDR3 extends over 13 amino acids. The V end was cut by 5 bases, the J end by 2 bases, with 9 bases between. The chain's CDR3 is CASSPGVNYGYTF. The CDR3 DNA follows: TGTGCCAGCAGTCCAGGGGTCAACTATGGCTACACCTTC.

The chain uses TRBV5-1 and TRBJ2-3, with 8 positions matching TRBD2. After removal of 0 bases from V and 3 bases from J, the junction contained 3 bases not matched to a gene. The CDR3 consists of 15 residues. The germline V gene has CDR1 SGHRS and CDR2 YFSETQ. In DNA form, the CDR3 reads TGCGCCAGCAGCTTGGACGGGAGGGGAACAGATACGCAGTATTTT. Protein: CASSLDGRGTDTQYF.

The CDR3 is CASSKTDSGANVLTF. In DNA form, the CDR3 reads TGTGCCAGTAGTAAGACAGACTCTGGGGCCAACGTCCTGACTTTC. The chain carries TRBV19 and TRBJ2-6; TRBD1 might be the D (5 bases). This CDR3 spans 15 amino acids. V was cut by 4 bases and J by 0 bases, with 7 bases left in between. From germline, CDR1 is LNHDA and CDR2 SQIVND (reference sequence). Full variable domain (missing parts from reference TRBV19 and TRBJ2-6): DGGITQSPKYLFRKEGQNVTLSCEQNLNHDAMYWYRQDPGQGLRLIYYSQIVNDFQKGDIAEGYSVSREKKESFPLTVTSAQKNPTAFYLCASSKTDSGANVLTFGAGSRLTVL.

This clone was counted a single time. The chain's CDR3 is CASSKQTSGNSYEQYF. CDR3 DNA: TGTGCCAGCAGTAAACAGACTAGCGGGAACTCCTACGAGCAGTACTTC. The rearrangement links TRBV6-2 or TRBV6-3 to TRBJ2-7; 11 nucleotides agree with TRBD2. Germline V lookup: CDR1 MNHEY, CDR2 SVGEGT. This CDR3 is built from 16 residues. J was trimmed by 0 bases and V by 5 bases; bases with no gene match: 6.

V and J are TRBV6-5 and TRBJ2-7; TRBD1 aligns across 8 bases. This CDR3 spans 13 amino acids. V was pared by 5 bases and J by 2 bases, with 2 bases of the junction left unmatched. The V gene's germline CDR1 is MNHEY and CDR2 SVGAGI. The DNA of the CDR3 is TGTGCCAGCAGTCTCAGGGGGCCCTACGAGCAGTACTTC. The encoded protein is CASSLRGPYEQYF.

The chain is built from TRBV29-1 and TRBJ2-7, with TRBD2 as a possible D gene (5 bases). Trimming took off 4 bases at V and 3 bases at J, with 13 bases between the two ends. Germline values: CDR1 SQVTM, CDR2 ANQGSEA. The CDR3 extends over 13 amino acids. This chain's CDR3 is CSVVRRGYYEQYF. CDR3 DNA: TGCAGCGTTGTCAGACGGGGATACTACGAGCAGTACTTC.

V is TRBV12-2 and J is TRBJ1-4; the table's D call, TRBD1, was not checked against the DNA. TRBV12-2 is a pseudogene segment. The CDR3 sequence is 16 residues long. CDR3: CASRPHGQGTNEKLFF. The CDR3 DNA follows: TGTGCAAGTCGCCCTCACGGACAGGGGACTAATGAAAAACTGTTTTTT.

The chain has TRBV24-1 and TRBJ1-5, with D possibly being TRBD1 (5 bases). Germline loops: CDR1 KGHDR, CDR2 SFDVKD. The CDR3 has 13 residues. The V and J ends lost 6 bases and 6 bases respectively, with 11 bases between them. CDR3 sequence (DNA): TGTGCCACCAGTATGGGGGGGGTTCAGCCCCAGCATTTT. Translation: CATSMGGVQPQHF.

This chain joins TRBV27 and TRBJ2-7, with TRBD2 matching over 9 bases. J lost 1 base, V lost 4 bases, and 11 bases had no gene match. This CDR3 has 17 amino acids. The germline V gene encodes CDR1 MNHEY and CDR2 SMNVEV (reference sequence). The CDR3 reads CASSSPPRLAGSYEQYF. The CDR3 bases are TGTGCCAGCAGTTCACCACCTCGTCTAGCGGGGTCCTACGAGCAGTACTTC.

This sequence joins TRBV7-2 and TRBJ2-6, with D possibly matching TRBD1 (5 bases). The germline V gene encodes CDR1 SGHTA and CDR2 FQGNSA. This CDR3 is 15 amino acids long. V was clipped by 5 bases and J by 1 base, with 9 bases between them. The chain's CDR3 is CASSQDISGANVLTF. CDR3 DNA sequence: TGTGCCAGCAGCCAGGACATTTCTGGGGCCAACGTCCTGACTTTC.

The chain has TRBV3-1 (or the pseudogene TRBV3-2) and TRBJ1-2; no firm D call. The ends were cut back, 0 bases at V and 8 bases at J, with 7 bases in the middle. The germline gives CDR1 LGHDT, CDR2 YNNKEL (reference sequence). This CDR3 spans 12 amino acids. The DNA of the CDR3 is TGTGCCAGCAGCCAAGATGGGCTAGGCTACACCTTC. Its translation is CASSQDGLGYTF.

The chain uses TRBV4-1 and TRBJ1-1; D might be TRBD1 (5 bases). Germline V gives CDR1 MGHRA, CDR2 YSYEKL. V gave up 6 bases and J gave up 3 bases, with 23 bases separating them. CDR3 size: 17 residues. The CDR3 sequence is CASSLGVGGVVDTEAFF. The CDR3 nucleotides read TGCGCCAGCAGTCTAGGCGTTGGGGGGGTCGTAGACACTGAAGCTTTCTTT.